This T cell receptor (beta chain) comes out of a study of T cell responses to AZD1222 COVID-19 vaccine. Broader study findings: The sample set comprised mostly white British donors with more females, and clonal diversity was possibly underestimated. Nearly half of unique spike-specific TCRs reportedly avoided B.1.351 and B.1.1.7 mutated regions.

Per germline, CDR1 SNHLY and CDR2 FYNNEI. This CDR3 is built from 12 residues. With V trimmed by 6 bases and J by 5 bases, 3 bases remained unmatched. Measured with immunoSEQ multiplex PCR; TCRdb has only the in-frame clones, and not every one. The data show about 140,000 clones, almost 95% seen once. A remark on this clone: As yet, its antigen is unknown.

The sequenced sample was peripheral blood, obtained on day 0 of AZD1222 vaccination. The sequence was collected from an adult in good health. The J gene is TRBJ1-2, the V gene TRBV2, with 7 bases identical to TRBD1. The CDR3 sequence: CASRRTGYGYTF. CDR3 nucleotides: TGTGCCAGCAGACGGACAGGTTATGGCTACACCTTC.